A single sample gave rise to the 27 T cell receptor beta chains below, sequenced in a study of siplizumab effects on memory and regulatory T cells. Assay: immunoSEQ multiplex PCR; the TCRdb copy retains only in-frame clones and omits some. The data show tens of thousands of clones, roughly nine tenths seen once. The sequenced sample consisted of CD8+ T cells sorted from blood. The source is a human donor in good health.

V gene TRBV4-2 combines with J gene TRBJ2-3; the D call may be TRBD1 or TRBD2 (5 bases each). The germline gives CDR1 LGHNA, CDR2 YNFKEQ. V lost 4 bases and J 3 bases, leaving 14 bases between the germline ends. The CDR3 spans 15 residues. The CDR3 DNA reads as TGTGCCAGCAGCCTCGAGAGGGGTTCGACAGATACGCAGTATTTT. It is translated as CASSLERGSTDTQYF.

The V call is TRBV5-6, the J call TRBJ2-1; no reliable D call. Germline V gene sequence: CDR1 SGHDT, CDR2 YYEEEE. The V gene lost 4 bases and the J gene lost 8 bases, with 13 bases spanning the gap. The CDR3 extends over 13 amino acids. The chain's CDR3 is CASSVDRGDEQFF. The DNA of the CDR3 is TGTGCCAGCAGCGTGGACCGTGGGGATGAGCAGTTCTTC.

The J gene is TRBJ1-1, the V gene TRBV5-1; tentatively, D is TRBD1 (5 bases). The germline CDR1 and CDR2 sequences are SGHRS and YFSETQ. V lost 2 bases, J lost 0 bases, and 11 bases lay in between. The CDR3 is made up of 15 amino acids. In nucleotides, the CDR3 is TGCGCCAGCAGCTTTCGGCAGGGCATGAACACTGAAGCTTTCTTT. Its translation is CASSFRQGMNTEAFF. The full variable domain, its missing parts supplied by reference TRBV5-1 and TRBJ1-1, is KAGVTQTPRYLIKTRGQQVTLSCSPISGHRSVSWYQQTPGQGLQFLFEYFSETQRNKGNFPGRFSGRQFSNSRSEMNVSTLELGDSALYLCASSFRQGMNTEAFFGQGTRLTVV.

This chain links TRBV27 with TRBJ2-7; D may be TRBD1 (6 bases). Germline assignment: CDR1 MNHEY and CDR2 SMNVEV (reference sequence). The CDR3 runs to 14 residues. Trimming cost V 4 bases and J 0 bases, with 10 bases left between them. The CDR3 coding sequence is TGTGCCAGCAGTTCCTGGACAGCCTCCTACGAGCAGTACTTC. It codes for CASSSWTASYEQYF.

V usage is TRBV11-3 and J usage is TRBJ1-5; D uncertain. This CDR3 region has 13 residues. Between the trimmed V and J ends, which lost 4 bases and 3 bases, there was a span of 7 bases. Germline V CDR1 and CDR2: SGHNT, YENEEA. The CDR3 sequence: CASSSEVNQPQHF. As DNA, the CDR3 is TGTGCCAGCAGCTCGGAGGTCAATCAGCCCCAGCATTTT.

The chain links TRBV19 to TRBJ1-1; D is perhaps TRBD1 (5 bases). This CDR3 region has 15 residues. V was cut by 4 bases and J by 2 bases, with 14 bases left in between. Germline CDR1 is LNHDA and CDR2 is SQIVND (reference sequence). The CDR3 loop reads CASSTQGLLNTEAFF. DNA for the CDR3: TGTGCCAGTAGTACGCAGGGCCTATTAAACACTGAAGCTTTCTTT. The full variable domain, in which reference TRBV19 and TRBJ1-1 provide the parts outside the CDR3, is DGGITQSPKYLFRKEGQNVTLSCEQNLNHDAMYWYRQDPGQGLRLIYYSQIVNDFQKGDIAEGYSVSREKKESFPLTVTSAQKNPTAFYLCASSTQGLLNTEAFFGQGTRLTVV.

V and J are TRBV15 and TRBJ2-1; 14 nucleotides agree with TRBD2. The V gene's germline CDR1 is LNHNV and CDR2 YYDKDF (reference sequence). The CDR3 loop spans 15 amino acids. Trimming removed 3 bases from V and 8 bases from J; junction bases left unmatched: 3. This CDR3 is CATSRTSGGVDEQFF. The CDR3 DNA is TGTGCCACCAGCAGGACTAGCGGGGGGGTAGATGAGCAGTTCTTC.

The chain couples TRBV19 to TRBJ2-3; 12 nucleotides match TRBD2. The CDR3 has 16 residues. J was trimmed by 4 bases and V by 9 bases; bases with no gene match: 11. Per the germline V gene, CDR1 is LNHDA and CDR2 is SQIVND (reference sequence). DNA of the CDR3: TGTGCCAGCCGTCCGACTAGCGGGAGTCCCCCAGATACGCAGTATTTT. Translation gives CASRPTSGSPPDTQYF.

The CDR3 nucleotides are TGCGCCAGCAGCGAAGGGACAGGGGGCGATGAGCAGTTCTTC. It translates to CASSEGTGGDEQFF. V usage is TRBV4-1 and J usage is TRBJ2-1; 12 bases line up with TRBD1. Germline CDR1 MGHRA, CDR2 YSYEKL. With V trimmed by 5 bases and J by 8 bases, 4 bases remained unmatched. The CDR3 has 14 amino acids.

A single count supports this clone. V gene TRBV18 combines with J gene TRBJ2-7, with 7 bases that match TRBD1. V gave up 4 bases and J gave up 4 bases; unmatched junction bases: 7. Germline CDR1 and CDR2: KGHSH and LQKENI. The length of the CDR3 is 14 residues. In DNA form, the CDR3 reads TGTGCCAGCTCACTCTTCGACAGGGTTTACGAGCAGTACTTC. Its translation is CASSLFDRVYEQYF. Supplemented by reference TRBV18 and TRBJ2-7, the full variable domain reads NAGVMQNPRHLVRRRGQEARLRCSPMKGHSHVYWYRQLPEEGLKFMVYLQKENIIDESGMPKERFSAEFPKEGPSILRIQQVVRGDSAAYFCASSLFDRVYEQYFGPGTRLTVT.

Written as DNA, the CDR3 is TGTGCCAGCAGCTTTGGCAATCAGCCCCAGCATTTT. Translation: CASSFGNQPQHF. J is TRBJ1-5 and V is TRBV5-4; no firm D call. V lost 2 bases and J lost 2, with 2 bases in between. This CDR3 is 12 amino acids long. In germline, CDR1 is SGHNT, CDR2 YYREEE (reference sequence).

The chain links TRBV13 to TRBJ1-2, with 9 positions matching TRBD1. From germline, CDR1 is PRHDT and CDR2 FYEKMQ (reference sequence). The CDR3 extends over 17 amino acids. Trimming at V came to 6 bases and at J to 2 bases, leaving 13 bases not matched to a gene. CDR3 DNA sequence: TGTGCCAGCAGAGCAAGCCTCCGGGACAGGGCAAACTATGGCTACACCTTC. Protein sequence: CASRASLRDRANYGYTF.

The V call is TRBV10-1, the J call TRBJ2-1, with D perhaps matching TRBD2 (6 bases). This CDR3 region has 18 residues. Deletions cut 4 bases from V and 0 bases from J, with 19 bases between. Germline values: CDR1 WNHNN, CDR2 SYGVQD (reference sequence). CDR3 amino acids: CASSAGEDRGFSYNEQFF. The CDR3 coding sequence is TGCGCCAGCAGTGCGGGGGAAGATCGGGGTTTCTCCTACAATGAGCAGTTCTTC.

The CDR3 loop reads CASSPTGSNTEAFF. The CDR3 bases are TGTGCCAGCAGTCCGACAGGTTCGAACACTGAAGCTTTCTTT. This chain links TRBV6-5 with TRBJ1-1; D is perhaps TRBD1 (6 bases). Germline V gives CDR1 MNHEY, CDR2 SVGAGI. The V end was cut by 5 bases, the J end by 1 base, with 11 bases between. This CDR3 region has 14 residues.

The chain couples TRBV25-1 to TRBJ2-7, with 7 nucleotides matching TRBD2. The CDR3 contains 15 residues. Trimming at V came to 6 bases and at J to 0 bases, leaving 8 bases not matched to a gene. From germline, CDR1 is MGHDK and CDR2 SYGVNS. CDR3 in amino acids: CASSVARGNSYEQYF. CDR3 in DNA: TGTGCCAGCAGCGTCGCGCGGGGGAACTCCTACGAGCAGTACTTC.

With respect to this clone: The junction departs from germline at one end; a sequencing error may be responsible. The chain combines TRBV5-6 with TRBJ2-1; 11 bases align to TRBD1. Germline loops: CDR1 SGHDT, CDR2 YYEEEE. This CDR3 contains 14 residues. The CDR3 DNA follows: TGTACCAGCAGCTTTGGACAGGGGGCCCCTGCGCAGTTCTTC. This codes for CTSSFGQGAPAQFF.

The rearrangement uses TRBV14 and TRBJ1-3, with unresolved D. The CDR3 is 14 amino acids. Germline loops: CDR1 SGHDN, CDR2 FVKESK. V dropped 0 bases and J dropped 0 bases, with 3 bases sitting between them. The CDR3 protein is CASSQEYSGNTIYF. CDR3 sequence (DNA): TGTGCCAGCAGCCAAGAATACTCTGGAAACACCATATATTTT.

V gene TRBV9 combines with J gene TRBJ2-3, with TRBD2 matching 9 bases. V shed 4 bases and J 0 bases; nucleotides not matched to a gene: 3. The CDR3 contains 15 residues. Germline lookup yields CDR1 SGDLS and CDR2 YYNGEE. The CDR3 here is CASSLGTSSTDTQYF. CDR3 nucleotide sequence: TGTGCCAGCAGCCTCGGGACTAGCAGCACAGATACGCAGTATTTT.

CDR3 sequence reads: CASSLNSVSYEQYF. CDR3 in DNA: TGTGCCAGCAGTTTGAACAGCGTCTCCTACGAGCAGTACTTC. The rearrangement uses TRBV27 and TRBJ2-7; D is uncertain. Germline V CDR1 and CDR2: MNHEY, SMNVEV (reference sequence). The ends were cut back, 3 bases at V and 0 bases at J, with 9 bases in the middle. This CDR3 is 14 amino acids long.

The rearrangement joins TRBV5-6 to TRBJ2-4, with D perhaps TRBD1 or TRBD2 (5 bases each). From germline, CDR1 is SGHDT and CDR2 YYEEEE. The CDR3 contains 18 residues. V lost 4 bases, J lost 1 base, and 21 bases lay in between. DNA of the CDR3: TGTGCCAGCAGCCTACCCCGGGACCCTTTTGGGGCCAAAAACATTCAGTACTTC. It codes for CASSLPRDPFGAKNIQYF.

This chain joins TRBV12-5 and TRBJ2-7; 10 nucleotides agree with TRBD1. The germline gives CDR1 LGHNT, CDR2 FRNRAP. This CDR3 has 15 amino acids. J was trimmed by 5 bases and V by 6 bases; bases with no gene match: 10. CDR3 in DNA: TGTGCTAGTGGACGGGGACAGGGGTACCTCAACGAGCAGTACTTC. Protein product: CASGRGQGYLNEQYF.

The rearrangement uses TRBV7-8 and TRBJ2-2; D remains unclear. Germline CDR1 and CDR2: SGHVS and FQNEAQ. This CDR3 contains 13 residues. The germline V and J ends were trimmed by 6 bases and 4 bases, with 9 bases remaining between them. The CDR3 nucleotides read TGTGCCAGCAGGGATTTGTCCACCGGGGAGCTGTTTTTT. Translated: CASRDLSTGELFF. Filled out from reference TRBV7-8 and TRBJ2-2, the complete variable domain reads GAGVSQSPRYKVAKRGQDVALRCDPISGHVSLFWYQQALGQGPEFLTYFQNEAQLDKSGLPSDRFFAERPEGSVSTLKIQRTQQEDSAVYLCASRDLSTGELFFGEGSRLTVL.

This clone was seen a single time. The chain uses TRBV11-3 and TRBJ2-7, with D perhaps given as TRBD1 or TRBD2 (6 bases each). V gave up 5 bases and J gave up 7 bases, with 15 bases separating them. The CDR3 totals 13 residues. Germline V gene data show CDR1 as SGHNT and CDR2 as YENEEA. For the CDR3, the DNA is TGTGCCAGCAGCCCGGGGGCTCCGGGGGAGCAGTACTTC. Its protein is CASSPGAPGEQYF. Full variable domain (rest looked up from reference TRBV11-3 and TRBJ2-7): EAGVVQSPRYKIIEKKQPVAFWCNPISGHNTLYWYLQNLGQGPELLIRYENEEAVDDSQLPKDRFSAERLKGVDSTLKIQPAELGDSAVYLCASSPGAPGEQYFGPGTRLTVT.

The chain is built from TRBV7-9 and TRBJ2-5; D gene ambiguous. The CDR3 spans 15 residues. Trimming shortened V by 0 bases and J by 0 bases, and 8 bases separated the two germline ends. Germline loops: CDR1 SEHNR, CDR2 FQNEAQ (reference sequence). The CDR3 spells CASSLAQANQETQYF. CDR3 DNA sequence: TGTGCCAGCAGCTTAGCGCAGGCCAACCAAGAGACCCAGTACTTC. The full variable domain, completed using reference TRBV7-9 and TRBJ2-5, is DTGVSQNPRHKITKRGQNVTFRCDPISEHNRLYWYRQTLGQGPEFLTYFQNEAQLEKSRLLSDRFSAERPKGSFSTLEIQRTEQGDSAMYLCASSLAQANQETQYFGPGTRLLVL.

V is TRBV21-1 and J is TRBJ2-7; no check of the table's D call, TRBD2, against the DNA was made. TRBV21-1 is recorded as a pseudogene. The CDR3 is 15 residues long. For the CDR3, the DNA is TGTGCCAGCAGCAAAGCGGGACTAGCGGGAGTCGAGCAGTACTTC. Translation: CASSKAGLAGVEQYF.

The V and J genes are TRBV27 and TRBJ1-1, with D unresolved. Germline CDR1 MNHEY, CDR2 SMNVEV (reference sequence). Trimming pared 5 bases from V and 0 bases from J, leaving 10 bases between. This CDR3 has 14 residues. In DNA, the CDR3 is TGTGCCAGCAGTACAAGCCTTTTGAACACTGAAGCTTTCTTT. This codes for CASSTSLLNTEAFF.

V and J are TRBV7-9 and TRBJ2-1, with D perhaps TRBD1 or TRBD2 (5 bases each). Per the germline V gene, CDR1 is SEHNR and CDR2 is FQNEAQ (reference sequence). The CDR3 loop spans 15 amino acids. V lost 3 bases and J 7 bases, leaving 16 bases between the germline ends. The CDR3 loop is CASSFRDGGWNEQFF. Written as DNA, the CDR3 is TGTGCCAGCAGCTTCCGGGACGGAGGTTGGAATGAGCAGTTCTTC.